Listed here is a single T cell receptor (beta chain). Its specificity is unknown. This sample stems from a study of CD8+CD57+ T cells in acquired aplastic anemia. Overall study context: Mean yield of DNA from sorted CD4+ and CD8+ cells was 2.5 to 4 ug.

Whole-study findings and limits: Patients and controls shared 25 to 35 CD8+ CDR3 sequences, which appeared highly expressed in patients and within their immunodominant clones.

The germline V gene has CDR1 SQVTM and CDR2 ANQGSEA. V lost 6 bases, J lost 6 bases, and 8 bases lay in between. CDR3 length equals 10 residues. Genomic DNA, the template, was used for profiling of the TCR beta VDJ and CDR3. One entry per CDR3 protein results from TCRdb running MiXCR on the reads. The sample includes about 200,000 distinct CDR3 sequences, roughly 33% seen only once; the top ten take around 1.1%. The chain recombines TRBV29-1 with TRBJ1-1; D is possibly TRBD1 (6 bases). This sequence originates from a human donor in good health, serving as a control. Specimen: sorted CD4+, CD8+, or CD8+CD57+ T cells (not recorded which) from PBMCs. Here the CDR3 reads CSVTGAEAFF. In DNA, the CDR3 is TGCAGCGTGACAGGTGCTGAAGCTTTCTTT.